The rows below give T cell receptor beta chains drawn from one sample of a study of T cells in Graves' hyperthyroidism and ophthalmopathy. In TCRdb, the multiplex PCR reads were re-called with MiXCR into one record per CDR3 protein. The sample lists some 600,000 distinct CDR3 sequences; roughly 14% were seen once. Sequenced material: blood. The source is a woman aged 30 to 39 with Graves' hyperthyroidism that later progressed to Graves' ophthalmopathy. The CDR3 runs from the conserved cysteine through the conserved F or W. The D gene is left open where the match is weak. A clone size is listed for some rows: how often the clone was seen (once, few, many), or a class if it is expanded.

TRBV19	few	TRBJ1-5	-	TGTGCCAGTAAAGGGGACACCATCCATCAGCCCCAGCATTTT	CASKGDTIHQPQHF
TRBV4-1	-	TRBJ1-1	TRBD1	TGCGCCAGCAGCCAAATCTTGGGGGCGACAGGGAGAGCTTTCTTT	CASSQILGATGRAFF
TRBV3-1	many	TRBJ1-2	-	TGTGCCAGCAGCCACCCAACCGGTCGGCTGGGCTACACCTTC	CASSHPTGRLGYTF
TRBV11-2	-	TRBJ2-4	TRBD2	TGTGCCAGCAGCTTAGATCCCTTTGCGGGAGGGCCCACTGGGAAAGCCAAAAACATTCAGTACTTC	CASSLDPFAGGPTGKAKNIQYF
TRBV27	-	TRBJ2-4	-	TGTGCCAGCAGACGATCAAACATTCAGTACTTC	CASRRSNIQYF
TRBV15	few	TRBJ2-2	TRBD2	TGTGCCACCAGCAGAACCGGGACTAGCTTTCCCACCGGGGAGCTGTTTTTT	CATSRTGTSFPTGELFF
TRBV19	few	TRBJ1-6	TRBD1	TGTGCCAGTAGTACCGGACAGGAGTATTCACCCCTCCACTTT	CASSTGQEYSPLHF
TRBV12-3/TRBV12-4	-	TRBJ1-5	TRBD1	TGTGCCAGCAGACAGGGGGCGAGGAAGGGCAATCAGCCCCAGCATTTT	CASRQGARKGNQPQHF
TRBV19	many	TRBJ2-3	TRBD1	TGTGCCAGTAGTAGGACAGGAAGGGGAAGCACAGATACGCAGTATTTT	CASSRTGRGSTDTQYF
TRBV6-2/TRBV6-3	many	TRBJ2-7	-	TGTGCCAGCAGTTCGAGTTTGGCGGTAGGCGAGCAGTACTTC	CASSSSLAVGEQYF
TRBV19	-	TRBJ2-2	-	TGTGCCAGTAGTATAGGGGGCGACACCGGGGAGCTGTTTTTT	CASSIGGDTGELFF
TRBV12-3/TRBV12-4	-	TRBJ2-6	-	TGTGCCAGCAGTTTTTGGGATGCTCCGACAGTCCCGGCCAACGTCCTGACTTTC	CASSFWDAPTVPANVLTF
TRBV24-1	many	TRBJ1-5	-	TGTGCCACCAGTGACTTTTATAGCAATCAGCCCCAGCATTTT	CATSDFYSNQPQHF
TRBV20-1	-	TRBJ2-1	-	TGCAGTGCTAGAGATGCGACAGCCTCCCGAGGTGAGCAGTTCTTC	CSARDATASRGEQFF
TRBV20-1	-	TRBJ2-7	-	TGCAGTGCTAGAGATTATCTAGGCGGGGACGAGAACTACGAGCAGTACTTC	CSARDYLGGDENYEQYF
TRBV20-1	few	TRBJ2-5	-	TGCAGTGCTAGTTGGAGATTGGGCCTACAAGAGACCCAGTACTTC	CSASWRLGLQETQYF
TRBV6-2/TRBV6-3	few	TRBJ2-7	TRBD2	TGTGCCAGCAGTTACCCGGCGGGAGCAACCTACGAGCAGTACTTC	CASSYPAGATYEQYF
TRBV19	many	TRBJ2-7	-	TGTGCCAGTAGAAGTTCCCGCGGTCCCTACGAGCAGTACTTC	CASRSSRGPYEQYF
TRBV30	-	TRBJ2-1	TRBD1	TGTGCCTGGAGTGTCCGGGACAGGGGAACCAATGAGCAGTTCTTC	CAWSVRDRGTNEQFF
TRBV7-9	-	TRBJ2-3	-	TGTGCCAGCAGCTTAGGAGTATCGGTGGGCACAGATACGCAGTATTTT	CASSLGVSVGTDTQYF
TRBV12-3/TRBV12-4	many	TRBJ2-7	TRBD2	TGTGCCAGCAGTCCTAGCGGGGTCGGTTACGAGCAGTACTTC	CASSPSGVGYEQYF
TRBV27	few	TRBJ2-1	TRBD1	TGTGCCAGCGCACCCGGACAGGGGGCTGGTGAGCAGTTCTTC	CASAPGQGAGEQFF
TRBV11-3	many	TRBJ1-1	TRBD1	TGTGCCAGCAGCTCTACAGGGGTGTTCACTGAAGCTTTCTTT	CASSSTGVFTEAFF
TRBV11-2	many	TRBJ2-5	TRBD1	TGTGCCAGCAGCCCCGGCCACAGGGGGCCGGAGACCCAGTACTTC	CASSPGHRGPETQYF
TRBV10-3	-	TRBJ2-1	TRBD2	TGTGCCATCAGTGAAAGGGGAAGCGGACTAGCGGGGCGCAAAAACAATGAGCAGTTCTTC	CAISERGSGLAGRKNNEQFF
TRBV24-1	many	TRBJ1-2	TRBD1	TGTGCCACCAGTGATCCAGACAGGGGCTATGGCTACACCTTC	CATSDPDRGYGYTF
TRBV20-1	many	TRBJ2-7	-	TGCAGTCCGGTACAGGGAGATTTCGAGCAGTACTTC	CSPVQGDFEQYF
TRBV19	-	TRBJ2-7	TRBD1	TGTGCCAGTAGCAAGGACAGGTCTTACGAGCAGTACTTC	CASSKDRSYEQYF
TRBV12-3/TRBV12-4	many	TRBJ1-4	-	TGTGCCAGCAGTTTTAAAGGGGCGGTTGAAAAACTGTTTTTT	CASSFKGAVEKLFF
TRBV7-9	few	TRBJ2-1	TRBD2	TGTGCCAGCAACACCCAAGGGACTAGCGGGACCTACAATGAGCAGTTCTTC	CASNTQGTSGTYNEQFF
TRBV3-1	-	TRBJ1-5	-	TGTGCCGGCAGCCAGGGACCGGGTCAGCCCCAGCATTTT	CAGSQGPGQPQHF
TRBV4-2	-	TRBJ2-1	-	TGTGCCAGCAGCCAAGAGGGGTACGGATCCTACAATGAGCAGTTCTTC	CASSQEGYGSYNEQFF
TRBV20-1	-	TRBJ1-2	-	TGCAGTGCTAGAGACGGAGCGGTCAGCCTCTATGGCTACACCTTC	CSARDGAVSLYGYTF
TRBV30	many	TRBJ1-3	-	TGTGCCTGGAGTGGGGGGACTGCCAACACCATATATTTT	CAWSGGTANTIYF
TRBV9	-	TRBJ2-2	TRBD2	TGTGCCAGCAGCATCCCCGGGGGGGGCCAATCGAACACCGGGGAGCTGTTTTTT	CASSIPGGGQSNTGELFF
TRBV12-3/TRBV12-4	many	TRBJ1-2	TRBD1	TGTGCCAGCAGTCCCCTCGGACAGGCCCTAGGCTATGGCTACACCTTC	CASSPLGQALGYGYTF
TRBV6-1	-	TRBJ1-5	-	TGTGCCAGCGCCCCGGGGGGGCTCCAATCAAGGCCCCAGCATTTT	CASAPGGLQSRPQHF
TRBV9	many	TRBJ1-1	-	TGTGCCAGCAGCGTAAGCCGGGCCCGGGGTGGCACTGAAGCTTTCTTT	CASSVSRARGGTEAFF
TRBV2	many	TRBJ1-3	-	TGTGCCAGCAGTGAACAAGTAGGAATCTCTGGAAACACCATATATTTT	CASSEQVGISGNTIYF
TRBV7-2	many	TRBJ2-7	-	TGTGCCAGCAGCCCCTTCGCCGGGACGGCCTACGAGCAGTACTTC	CASSPFAGTAYEQYF
TRBV25-1	many	TRBJ2-7	-	TGTGCCAGCAGTGAGAGAACTCCCTGGGGCTACGAGCAGTACTTC	CASSERTPWGYEQYF
TRBV14	-	TRBJ2-7	TRBD2	TGTGCCAGCAGCCCGGACTCGGGTAGCGGGAGGATCTACGAGCAGTACTTC	CASSPDSGSGRIYEQYF